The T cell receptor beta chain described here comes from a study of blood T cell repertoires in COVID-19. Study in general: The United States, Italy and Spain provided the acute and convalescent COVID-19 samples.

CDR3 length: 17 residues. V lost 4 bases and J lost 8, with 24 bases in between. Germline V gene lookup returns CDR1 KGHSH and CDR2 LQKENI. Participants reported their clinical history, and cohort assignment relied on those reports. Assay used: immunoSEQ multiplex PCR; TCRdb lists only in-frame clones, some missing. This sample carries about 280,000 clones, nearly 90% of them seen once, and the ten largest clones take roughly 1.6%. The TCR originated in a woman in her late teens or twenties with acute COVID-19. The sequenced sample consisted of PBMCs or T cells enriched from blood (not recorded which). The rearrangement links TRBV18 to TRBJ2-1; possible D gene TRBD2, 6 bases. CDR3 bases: TGTGCCAGCTCACTCAATCCCCCTGCGGGAAGGGTCGATGAGCAGTTCTTC. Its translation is CASSLNPPAGRVDEQFF.